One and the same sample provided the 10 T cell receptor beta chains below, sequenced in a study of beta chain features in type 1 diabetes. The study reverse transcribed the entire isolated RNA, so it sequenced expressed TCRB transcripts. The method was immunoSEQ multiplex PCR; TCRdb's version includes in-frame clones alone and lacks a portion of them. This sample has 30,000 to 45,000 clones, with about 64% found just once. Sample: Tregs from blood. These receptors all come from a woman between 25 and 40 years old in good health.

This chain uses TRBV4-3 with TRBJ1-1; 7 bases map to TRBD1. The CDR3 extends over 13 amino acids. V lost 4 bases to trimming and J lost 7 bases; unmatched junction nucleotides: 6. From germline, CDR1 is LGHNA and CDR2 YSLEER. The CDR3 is CASSLLRQGEAFF. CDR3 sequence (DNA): TGCGCCAGCAGCCTTTTACGACAGGGTGAAGCTTTCTTT.

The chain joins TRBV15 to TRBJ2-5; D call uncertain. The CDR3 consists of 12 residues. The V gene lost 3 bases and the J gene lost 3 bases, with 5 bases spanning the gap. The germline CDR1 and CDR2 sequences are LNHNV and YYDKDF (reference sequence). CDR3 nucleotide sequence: TGTGCCACCAGCAGGGCTGAAGAGACCCAGTACTTC. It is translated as CATSRAEETQYF. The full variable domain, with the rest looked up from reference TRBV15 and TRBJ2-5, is DAMVIQNPRYQVTQFGKPVTLSCSQTLNHNVMYWYQQKSSQAPKLLFHYYDKDFNNEADTPDNFQSRRPNTSFCFLDIRSPGLGDTAMYLCATSRAEETQYFGPGTRLLVL.

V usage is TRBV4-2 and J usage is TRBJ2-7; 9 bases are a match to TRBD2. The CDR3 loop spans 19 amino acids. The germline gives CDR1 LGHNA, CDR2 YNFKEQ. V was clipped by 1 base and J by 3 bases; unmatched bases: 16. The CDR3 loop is CASSQALLAGNLGRYEQYF. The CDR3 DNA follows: TGTGCCAGCAGCCAAGCGCTGCTAGCGGGAAATTTGGGTCGCTACGAGCAGTACTTC.

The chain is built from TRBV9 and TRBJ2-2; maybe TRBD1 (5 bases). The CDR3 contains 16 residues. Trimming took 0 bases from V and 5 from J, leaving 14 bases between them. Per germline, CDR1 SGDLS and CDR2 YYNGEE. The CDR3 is CASSVVDRPITGELFF. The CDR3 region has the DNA TGTGCCAGCAGCGTAGTCGACAGACCAATTACCGGGGAGCTGTTTTTT. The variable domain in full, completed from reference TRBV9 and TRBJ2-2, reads DSGVTQTPKHLITATGQRVTLRCSPRSGDLSVYWYQQSLDQGLQFLIQYYNGEERAKGNILERFSAQQFPDLHSELNLSSLELGDSALYFCASSVVDRPITGELFFGEGSRLTVL.

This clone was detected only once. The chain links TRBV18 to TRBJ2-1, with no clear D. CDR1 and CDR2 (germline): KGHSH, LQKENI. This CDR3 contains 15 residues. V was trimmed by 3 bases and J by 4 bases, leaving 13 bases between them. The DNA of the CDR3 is TGTGCCAGCTCACCCCCGGTGACACCATACAATGAGCAGTTCTTC. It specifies CASSPPVTPYNEQFF.

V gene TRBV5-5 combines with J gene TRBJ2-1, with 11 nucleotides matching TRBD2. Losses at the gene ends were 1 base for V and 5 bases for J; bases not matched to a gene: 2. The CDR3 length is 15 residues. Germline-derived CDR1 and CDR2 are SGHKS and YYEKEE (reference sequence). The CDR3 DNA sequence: TGTGCCAGCAGCTTGTTACTAGCGGGAGACAATGAGCAGTTCTTC. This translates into CASSLLLAGDNEQFF. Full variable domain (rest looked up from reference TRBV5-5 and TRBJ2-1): DAGVTQSPTHLIKTRGQQVTLRCSPISGHKSVSWYQQVLGQGPQFIFQYYEKEERGRGNFPDRFSARQFPNYSSELNVNALLLGDSALYLCASSLLLAGDNEQFFGPGTRLTVL.

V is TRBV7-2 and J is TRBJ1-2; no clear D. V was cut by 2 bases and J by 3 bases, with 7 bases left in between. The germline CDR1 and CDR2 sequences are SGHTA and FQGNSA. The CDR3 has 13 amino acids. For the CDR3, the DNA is TGTGCCAGCAGCTTATTCTATGACTATGGCTACACCTTC. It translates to CASSLFYDYGYTF.

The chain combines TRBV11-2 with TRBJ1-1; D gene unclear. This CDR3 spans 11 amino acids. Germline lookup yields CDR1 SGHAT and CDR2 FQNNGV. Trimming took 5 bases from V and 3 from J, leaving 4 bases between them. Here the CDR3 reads CASSQYTEAFF. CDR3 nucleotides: TGTGCCAGCAGCCAATACACTGAAGCTTTCTTT.

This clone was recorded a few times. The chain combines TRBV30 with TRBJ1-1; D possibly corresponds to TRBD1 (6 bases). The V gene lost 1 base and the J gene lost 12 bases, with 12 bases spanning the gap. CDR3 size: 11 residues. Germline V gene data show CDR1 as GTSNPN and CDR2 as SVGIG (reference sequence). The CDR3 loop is CAWSGTGTTFF. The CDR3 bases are TGTGCCTGGAGTGGAACAGGGACGACTTTCTTT.

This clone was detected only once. The CDR3 loop reads CASSRLIDRVQEKLFF. For the CDR3, the DNA is TGTGCCAGCAGCCGCCTAATAGACAGGGTCCAAGAAAAACTGTTTTTT. This rearrangement joins TRBV4-2 to TRBJ1-4, with 7 bases lining up with TRBD1. The CDR3 spans 16 residues. CDR1 and CDR2 (germline): LGHNA, YNFKEQ. The ends lost 4 bases at V and 8 bases at J; junction bases unmatched: 13.